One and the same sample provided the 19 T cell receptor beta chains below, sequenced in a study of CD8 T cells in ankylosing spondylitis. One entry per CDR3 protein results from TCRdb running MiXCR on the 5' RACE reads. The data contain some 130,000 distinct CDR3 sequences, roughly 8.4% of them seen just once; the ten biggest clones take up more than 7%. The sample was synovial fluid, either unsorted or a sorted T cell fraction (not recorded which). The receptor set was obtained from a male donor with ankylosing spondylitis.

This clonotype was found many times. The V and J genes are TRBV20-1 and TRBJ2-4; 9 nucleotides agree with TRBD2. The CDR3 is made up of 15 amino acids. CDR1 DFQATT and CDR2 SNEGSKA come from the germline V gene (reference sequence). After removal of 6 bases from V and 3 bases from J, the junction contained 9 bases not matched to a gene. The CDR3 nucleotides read TGCAGTGCGAGACCGCGGGAGGGGTTCAAAAACATTCAGTACTTC. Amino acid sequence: CSARPREGFKNIQYF.

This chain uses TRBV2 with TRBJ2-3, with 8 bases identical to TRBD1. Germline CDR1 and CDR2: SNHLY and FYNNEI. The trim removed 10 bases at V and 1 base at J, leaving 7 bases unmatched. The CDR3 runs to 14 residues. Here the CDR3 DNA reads TGTGCCACCTCCAGGGGGCTCGGCACAGATACGCAGTATTTT. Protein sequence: CATSRGLGTDTQYF.

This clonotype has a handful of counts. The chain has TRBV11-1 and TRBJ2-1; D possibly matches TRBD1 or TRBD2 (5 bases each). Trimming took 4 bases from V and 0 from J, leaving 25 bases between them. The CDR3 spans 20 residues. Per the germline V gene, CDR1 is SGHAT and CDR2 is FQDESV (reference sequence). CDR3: CASSSPPHITGTYSYNEQFF. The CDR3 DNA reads TGTGCCAGCAGCTCACCCCCCCACATAACCGGGACCTACTCCTACAATGAGCAGTTCTTC.

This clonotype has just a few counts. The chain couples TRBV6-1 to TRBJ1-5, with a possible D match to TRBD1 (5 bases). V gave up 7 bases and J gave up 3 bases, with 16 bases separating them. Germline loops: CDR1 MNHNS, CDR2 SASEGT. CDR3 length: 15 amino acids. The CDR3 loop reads CASKGPLGANQPQHF. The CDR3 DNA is TGTGCCAGCAAGGGGCCGCTCGGGGCCAATCAGCCCCAGCATTTT.

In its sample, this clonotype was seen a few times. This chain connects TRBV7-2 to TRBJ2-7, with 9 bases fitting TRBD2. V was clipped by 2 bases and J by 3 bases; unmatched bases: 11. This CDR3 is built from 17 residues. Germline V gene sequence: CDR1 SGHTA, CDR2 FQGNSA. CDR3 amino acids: CASSLTRLAEEVYEQYF. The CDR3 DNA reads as TGTGCCAGCAGCTTAACCCGACTAGCGGAAGAGGTCTACGAGCAGTACTTC.

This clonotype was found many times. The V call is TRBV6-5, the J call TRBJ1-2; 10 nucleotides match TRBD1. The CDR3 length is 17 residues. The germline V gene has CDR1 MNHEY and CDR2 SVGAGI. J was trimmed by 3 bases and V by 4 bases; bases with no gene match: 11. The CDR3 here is CASSWDGTGEIDYGYTF. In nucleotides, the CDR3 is TGTGCCAGCAGTTGGGACGGGACAGGGGAAATAGACTATGGCTACACCTTC.

The CDR3 bases are TGTGCCAGCAGCTTAACTGTGGGGACAGGGTCGTGGGAGCAGTACTTC. It encodes CASSLTVGTGSWEQYF. V gene TRBV7-8 combines with J gene TRBJ2-7; 9 bases line up with TRBD1. The CDR3 contains 16 residues. The junction had 12 bases not matched to a gene; V was cut back by 2 bases and J by 7 bases. Germline CDR1 reads SGHVS; CDR2 reads FQNEAQ.

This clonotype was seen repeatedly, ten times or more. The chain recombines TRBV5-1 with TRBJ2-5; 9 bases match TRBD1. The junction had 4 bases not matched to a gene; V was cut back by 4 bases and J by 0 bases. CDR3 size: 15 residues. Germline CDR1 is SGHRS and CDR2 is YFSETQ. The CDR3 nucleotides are TGCGCCAGCAGCCACAGGGGGCTGAACCAAGAGACCCAGTACTTC. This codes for CASSHRGLNQETQYF.

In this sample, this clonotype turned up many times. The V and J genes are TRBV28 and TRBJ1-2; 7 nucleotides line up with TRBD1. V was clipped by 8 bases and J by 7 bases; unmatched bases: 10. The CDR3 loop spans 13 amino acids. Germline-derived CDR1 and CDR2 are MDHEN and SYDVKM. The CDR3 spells CASGRGARGGYTF. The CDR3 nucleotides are TGTGCCAGCGGCAGGGGGGCGCGTGGTGGCTACACCTTC.

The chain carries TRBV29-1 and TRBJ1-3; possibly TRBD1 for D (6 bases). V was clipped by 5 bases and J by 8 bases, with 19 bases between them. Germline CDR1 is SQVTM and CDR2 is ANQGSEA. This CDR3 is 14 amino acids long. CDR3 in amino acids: CSVLRGESRDTIYF. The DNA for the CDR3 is TGCAGCGTTCTCAGGGGAGAAAGTCGGGACACCATATATTTT.

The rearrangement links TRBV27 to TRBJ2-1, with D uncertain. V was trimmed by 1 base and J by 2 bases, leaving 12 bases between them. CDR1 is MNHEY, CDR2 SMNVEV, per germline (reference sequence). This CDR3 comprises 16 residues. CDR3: CASSLLAATTYNEQFF. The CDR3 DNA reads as TGTGCCAGCAGTTTATTGGCGGCAACCACCTACAATGAGCAGTTCTTC.

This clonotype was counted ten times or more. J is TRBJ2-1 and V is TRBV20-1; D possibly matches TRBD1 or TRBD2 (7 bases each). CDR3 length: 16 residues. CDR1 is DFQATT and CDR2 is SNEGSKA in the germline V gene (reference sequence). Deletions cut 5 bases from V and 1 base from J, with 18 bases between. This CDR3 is CSALSQGGRSYNEQFF. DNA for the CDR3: TGCAGTGCTCTCTCTCAGGGGGGGAGGTCCTACAATGAGCAGTTCTTC.

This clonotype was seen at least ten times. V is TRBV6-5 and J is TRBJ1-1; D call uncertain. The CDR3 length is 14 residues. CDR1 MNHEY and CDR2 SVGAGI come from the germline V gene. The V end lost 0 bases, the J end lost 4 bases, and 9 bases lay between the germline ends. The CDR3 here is CASSYSPGVTEAFF. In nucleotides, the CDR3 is TGTGCCAGCAGTTACTCACCAGGCGTCACTGAAGCTTTCTTT.

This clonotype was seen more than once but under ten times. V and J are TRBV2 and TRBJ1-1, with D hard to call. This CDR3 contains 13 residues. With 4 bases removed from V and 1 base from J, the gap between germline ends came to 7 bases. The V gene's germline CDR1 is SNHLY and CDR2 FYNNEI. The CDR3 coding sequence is TGTGCCAGCAGTGTAGTCGAGAACACTGAAGCTTTCTTT. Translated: CASSVVENTEAFF.

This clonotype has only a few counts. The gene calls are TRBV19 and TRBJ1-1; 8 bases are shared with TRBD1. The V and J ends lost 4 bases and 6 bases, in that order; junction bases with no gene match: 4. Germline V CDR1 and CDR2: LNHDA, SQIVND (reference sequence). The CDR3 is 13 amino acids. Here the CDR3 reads CASSTQQGAEAFF. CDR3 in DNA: TGTGCCAGTAGTACACAACAGGGGGCTGAAGCTTTCTTT. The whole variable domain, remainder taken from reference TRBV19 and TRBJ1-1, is DGGITQSPKYLFRKEGQNVTLSCEQNLNHDAMYWYRQDPGQGLRLIYYSQIVNDFQKGDIAEGYSVSREKKESFPLTVTSAQKNPTAFYLCASSTQQGAEAFFGQGTRLTVV.

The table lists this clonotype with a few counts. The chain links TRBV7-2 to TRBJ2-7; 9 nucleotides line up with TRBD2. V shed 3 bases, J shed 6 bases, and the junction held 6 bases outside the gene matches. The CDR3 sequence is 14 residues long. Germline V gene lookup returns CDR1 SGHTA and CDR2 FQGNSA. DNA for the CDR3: TGTGCCAGCAGCTTGCGGGAGGGCGGCAGCGAGCAGTACTTC. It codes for CASSLREGGSEQYF.

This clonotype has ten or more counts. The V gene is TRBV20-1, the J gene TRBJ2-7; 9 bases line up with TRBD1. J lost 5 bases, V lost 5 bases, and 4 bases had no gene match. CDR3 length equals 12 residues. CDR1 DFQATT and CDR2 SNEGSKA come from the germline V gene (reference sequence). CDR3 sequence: CSAPRQGDEQYF. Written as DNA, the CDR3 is TGCAGTGCTCCCCGACAGGGGGACGAGCAGTACTTC.

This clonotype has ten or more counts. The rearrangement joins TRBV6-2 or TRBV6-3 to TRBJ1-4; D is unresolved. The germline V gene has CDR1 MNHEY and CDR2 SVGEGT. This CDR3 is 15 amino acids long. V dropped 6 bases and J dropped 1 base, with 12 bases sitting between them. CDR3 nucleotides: TGTGCCAGCAGGCCCACGGACCTAACTAATGAAAAACTGTTTTTT. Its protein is CASRPTDLTNEKLFF.

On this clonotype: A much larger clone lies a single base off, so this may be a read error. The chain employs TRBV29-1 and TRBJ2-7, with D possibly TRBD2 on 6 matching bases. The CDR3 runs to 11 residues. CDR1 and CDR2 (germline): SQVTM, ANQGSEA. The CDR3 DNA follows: TGCAGCGTCCGCGGGATCAACGAGCGGTACTTC. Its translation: CSVRGINERYF.